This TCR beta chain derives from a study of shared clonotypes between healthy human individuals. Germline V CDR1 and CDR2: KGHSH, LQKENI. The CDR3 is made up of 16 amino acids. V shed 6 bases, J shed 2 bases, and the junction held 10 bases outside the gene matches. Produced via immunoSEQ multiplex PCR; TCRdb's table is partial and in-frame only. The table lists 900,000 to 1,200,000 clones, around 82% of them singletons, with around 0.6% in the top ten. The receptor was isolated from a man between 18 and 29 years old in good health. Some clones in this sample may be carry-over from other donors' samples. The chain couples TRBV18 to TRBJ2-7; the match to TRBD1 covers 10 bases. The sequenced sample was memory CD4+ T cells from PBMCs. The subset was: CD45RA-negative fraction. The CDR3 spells CASSSLPGQGTYEQYF. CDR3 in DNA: TGTGCCAGCTCCTCATTACCGGGACAGGGGACCTACGAGCAGTACTTC.